This T cell receptor (beta chain) was documented in a study of control samples from healthy donors and cancer patients. Germline CDR1 and CDR2: MNHEY and SMNVEV (reference sequence). J gave up 4 bases and V 6 bases, and 3 bases lay outside the gene matches. The CDR3 consists of 13 residues. The table came from immunoSEQ multiplex PCR; TCRdb's copy has only in-frame clones and leaves some out. The sample includes around 140,000 clones, 94% of them seen just once. Sequencing was performed on blood. The V call is TRBV27, the J call TRBJ1-1, with 9 bases lining up with TRBD1. The source is a man in his forties in good health. Written as DNA, the CDR3 is TGTGCCAGCAGGACAGGGGGTAGCACTGAAGCTTTCTTT. It yields the protein CASRTGGSTEAFF.